Sequencing of this T cell receptor (beta chain) was carried out in a study of blood T cell repertoires in COVID-19. Study details: The samples span acute and convalescent COVID-19 from the United States, Italy and Spain. Nucleic acid was either cDNA or gDNA, and it came from T cells, B-cell-depleted T cells, or PBMCs.

In the study's own analysis: Cell counts per sample came from amplifying reference gene primers. TCRdb's copy holds only in-frame clones and misses some; the assay was immunoSEQ multiplex PCR. From that table come the V and J calls and clone size; the DNA was used to work out D and trimming. In the table there are roughly 220,000 clones, roughly 84% of which are singletons. There are 16 residues in the CDR3. In germline, CDR1 is KGHSH, CDR2 LQKENI. Trimming cost V 3 bases and J 0 bases, with 14 bases left between them. The sample consisted of peripheral blood. This sequence was found in a woman aged 55-75 years with acute or convalescent COVID-19. The rearrangement uses TRBV18 and TRBJ1-1; D might be TRBD1 (5 bases). The CDR3 nucleotides read TGTGCCAGCTCACCTGCGGGACGCATGATGAACACTGAAGCTTTCTTT. Amino acids: CASSPAGRMMNTEAFF.